These T cell receptor beta chains were read from a single sample in a study of technical replicates of blood from a handful of donors. Sequencing used immunoSEQ multiplex PCR; TCRdb keeps in-frame clones, though not all of them. The sample contains about 59,000 clones, 80% to 95% of which appear only once. The sample was PBMCs. These receptors all stem from a human donor in good health. Some clones in this sample may be carry-over from other donors' samples. Both conserved end residues are trimmed from each CDR3. Fields, in order: CDR3 protein, J gene, V gene, clone size, D gene. A D gene is named only where the DNA matches it firmly. A row's size may be missing; if present it is once, few, many or a size class.

CDR3 protein: ASSYDRTSQETQY; J gene: TRBJ2-5; V gene: TRBV6-6; clone size: .; D gene: .
CDR3 protein: ASSLGQAGAETQY; J gene: TRBJ2-5; V gene: TRBV7-8; clone size: .; D gene: TRBD2
CDR3 protein: ASSFDSSYNEQF; J gene: TRBJ2-1; V gene: TRBV27; clone size: .; D gene: .
CDR3 protein: ASSTLPGQGFEPQH; J gene: TRBJ1-5; V gene: TRBV19; clone size: .; D gene: TRBD1
CDR3 protein: ASTGTGGWYEQY; J gene: TRBJ2-7; V gene: TRBV10-1; clone size: .; D gene: TRBD1
CDR3 protein: AISESGDSGYT; J gene: TRBJ1-2; V gene: TRBV10-3; clone size: .; D gene: .
CDR3 protein: ASSLAWTSGRPPYEQY; J gene: TRBJ2-7; V gene: TRBV7-8; clone size: .; D gene: TRBD2
CDR3 protein: ASSSSGTGGQNSEAF; J gene: TRBJ1-1; V gene: TRBV5-1; clone size: .; D gene: TRBD1
CDR3 protein: ASSFAEAYEQY; J gene: TRBJ2-7; V gene: TRBV7-2; clone size: .; D gene: .
CDR3 protein: ASSQQDNYGYT; J gene: TRBJ1-2; V gene: TRBV28; clone size: .; D gene: .
CDR3 protein: ASSLYSGGARDTQY; J gene: TRBJ2-3; V gene: TRBV4-3; clone size: .; D gene: TRBD2
CDR3 protein: ASSPGGDTEAF; J gene: TRBJ1-1; V gene: TRBV9; clone size: few; D gene: .
CDR3 protein: ASSLQGGSYNEQF; J gene: TRBJ2-1; V gene: TRBV5-6; clone size: .; D gene: .
CDR3 protein: AWSLRTGSNEKLF; J gene: TRBJ1-4; V gene: TRBV30; clone size: .; D gene: TRBD1
CDR3 protein: ASSVVPGTYEQY; J gene: TRBJ2-7; V gene: TRBV9; clone size: .; D gene: .
CDR3 protein: ASSLGGARQETQY; J gene: TRBJ2-5; V gene: TRBV5-4; clone size: .; D gene: .
CDR3 protein: ATSEGGGRGETQY; J gene: TRBJ2-5; V gene: TRBV19; clone size: .; D gene: .
CDR3 protein: AWSRDRDSYEQY; J gene: TRBJ2-7; V gene: TRBV30; clone size: .; D gene: TRBD1
CDR3 protein: ASSPGTSGKNTGELF; J gene: TRBJ2-2; V gene: TRBV11-3; clone size: .; D gene: TRBD2
CDR3 protein: ASSLGLAADTQY; J gene: TRBJ2-3; V gene: TRBV7-2; clone size: .; D gene: TRBD2
CDR3 protein: ASSRGGGTDTQY; J gene: TRBJ2-3; V gene: TRBV4-3; clone size: .; D gene: .
CDR3 protein: ASSRSGTERYGYT; J gene: TRBJ1-2; V gene: TRBV19; clone size: .; D gene: TRBD1
CDR3 protein: ASSLSSGTANTEAF; J gene: TRBJ1-1; V gene: TRBV7-8; clone size: .; D gene: .
CDR3 protein: ASRPTGGGETQY; J gene: TRBJ2-5; V gene: TRBV7-2; clone size: .; D gene: TRBD1
CDR3 protein: ASSPGTANTGELF; J gene: TRBJ2-2; V gene: TRBV11-2; clone size: .; D gene: TRBD1
CDR3 protein: ASSPGGRTGELF; J gene: TRBJ2-2; V gene: TRBV11-3; clone size: .; D gene: .
CDR3 protein: ASSQNAQGLSGANVLT; J gene: TRBJ2-6; V gene: TRBV4-1; clone size: .; D gene: .
CDR3 protein: ASSGTGGHEQY; J gene: TRBJ2-7; V gene: TRBV6-5; clone size: .; D gene: TRBD1
CDR3 protein: ASSLVADTQY; J gene: TRBJ2-3; V gene: TRBV7-9; clone size: .; D gene: .
CDR3 protein: ASSPLVLTGELF; J gene: TRBJ2-2; V gene: TRBV2; clone size: .; D gene: .
CDR3 protein: ATGGNQPQH; J gene: TRBJ1-5; V gene: TRBV7-9; clone size: .; D gene: .
CDR3 protein: ASSLDRPAVL; J gene: TRBJ1-1; V gene: TRBV7-9; clone size: once; D gene: .
CDR3 protein: ASSPALPGGFA; J gene: TRBJ2-7; V gene: TRBV18; clone size: .; D gene: .
CDR3 protein: ASSVERPAHEQF; J gene: TRBJ2-1; V gene: TRBV9; clone size: .; D gene: .
CDR3 protein: ASSPFEKGGEQY; J gene: TRBJ2-7; V gene: TRBV18; clone size: .; D gene: .
CDR3 protein: ASSRELAGGRNTGELF; J gene: TRBJ2-2; V gene: TRBV4-2; clone size: .; D gene: TRBD2
CDR3 protein: ASSLAASSSGNTIY; J gene: TRBJ1-3; V gene: TRBV5-5; clone size: .; D gene: .
CDR3 protein: AWSVTRNREQY; J gene: TRBJ2-7; V gene: TRBV30; clone size: .; D gene: .
CDR3 protein: ASSLWGVRIYQETQY; J gene: TRBJ2-5; V gene: TRBV5-6; clone size: once; D gene: .
CDR3 protein: ATGRAKQNTEAF; J gene: TRBJ1-1; V gene: TRBV2; clone size: once; D gene: .
CDR3 protein: ASFRGRNTEAF; J gene: TRBJ1-1; V gene: TRBV18; clone size: .; D gene: .
CDR3 protein: ASIGQGDGYT; J gene: TRBJ1-2; V gene: TRBV18; clone size: .; D gene: TRBD1